Each of the 20 T cell receptor beta chains below was sequenced from the same sample in a study of T cell repertoires in cytomegalovirus infection. Using its own MiXCR run on the reads, TCRdb lists one record per CDR3 protein. The sample lists 830,000 or so distinct CDR3 sequences; over 25% were seen once. For these TCRs, the target antigens are not known. The specimen was cultured CD8+ T cells from PBMCs, collected from culture after CMV antigen stimulation. The receptors were gathered from a human donor in good health (CMV status not recorded). Some clones in this sample may be carry-over from other donors' samples.

V is TRBV7-9 and J is TRBJ2-1, with D perhaps TRBD1 or TRBD2 (5 bases each). CDR1 is SEHNR, CDR2 FQNEAQ, per germline (reference sequence). The CDR3 sequence is 15 residues long. The V end lost 5 bases, the J end lost 6 bases, and 17 bases lay between the germline ends. The CDR3 nucleotides are TGTGCCAGCAGCGAACAGGACTCAAAGAGCAATGAGCAGTTCTTC. The encoded protein is CASSEQDSKSNEQFF. The full variable domain, in which reference TRBV7-9 and TRBJ2-1 provide the parts outside the CDR3, is DTGVSQNPRHKITKRGQNVTFRCDPISEHNRLYWYRQTLGQGPEFLTYFQNEAQLEKSRLLSDRFSAERPKGSFSTLEIQRTEQGDSAMYLCASSEQDSKSNEQFFGPGTRLTVL.

This clonotype was seen a handful of times. At one end the junction does not follow the germline gene, possibly because of a read error. V and J are TRBV7-9 and TRBJ2-1; D is possibly TRBD1 (6 bases). Germline lookup yields CDR1 SEHNR and CDR2 FQNEAQ (reference sequence). The CDR3 length is 16 residues. The CDR3 is CASSSLLQGVYNEQFF. CDR3 bases: TGTGCCAGTAGCTCCCTTCTACAGGGTGTGTACAATGAGCAGTTCTTC.

The rearrangement uses TRBV4-2 and TRBJ1-2, with a weak D call TRBD1 (5 bases). The CDR3 loop spans 16 amino acids. V lost 0 bases, J lost 8 bases, and 19 bases lay in between. Germline loops: CDR1 LGHNA, CDR2 YNFKEQ. This CDR3 reads CASSQDLGRAMYGYTF. For the CDR3, the DNA is TGTGCCAGCAGCCAAGATCTGGGCAGGGCAATGTACGGCTACACCTTC.

The chain is built from TRBV6-2 or TRBV6-3 and TRBJ1-5, with D tentatively TRBD1 (5 bases). Trimming cost V 2 bases and J 4 bases, with 12 bases left between them. The CDR3 extends over 15 amino acids. Germline values: CDR1 MNHEY, CDR2 SVGEGT. The CDR3 loop is CASSYTRGWNQPQHF. CDR3 coding DNA: TGTGCCAGCAGTTACACCCGGGGGTGGAATCAGCCCCAGCATTTT.

This clonotype was seen repeatedly, ten times or more. The rearrangement uses TRBV7-6 and TRBJ1-2; no definite D call. This CDR3 is 15 amino acids long. CDR1 is SGHVS, CDR2 FNYEAQ, per germline. V gave up 5 bases and J gave up 4 bases, with 17 bases separating them. CDR3 amino acids: CASSPERQSVYGYTF. For the CDR3, the DNA is TGTGCCAGCAGCCCGGAGAGGCAGTCCGTCTATGGCTACACCTTC.

This clonotype was picked up a small number of times. This chain uses TRBV28 with TRBJ1-1; 7 positions match TRBD1. Losses at the gene ends were 5 bases for V and 1 base for J; bases not matched to a gene: 7. Per the germline V gene, CDR1 is MDHEN and CDR2 is SYDVKM. The CDR3 covers 15 residues. The DNA for the CDR3 is TGTGCCAGCAGTGCGAACACAGGGGCGAACACTGAAGCTTTCTTT. Residues: CASSANTGANTEAFF.

This chain links TRBV19 with TRBJ1-5, with D perhaps TRBD1 (6 bases). V shed 8 bases and J shed 1 base, with 15 bases lying between them. The CDR3 consists of 15 residues. The germline CDR1 and CDR2 sequences are LNHDA and SQIVND (reference sequence). CDR3 DNA sequence: TGTGCCAGTTGTTGGGGGCTAGGGAGCAATCAGCCCCAGCATTTT. Translation gives CASCWGLGSNQPQHF.

V is TRBV7-9 and J is TRBJ1-6, with a possible D match to TRBD1 (5 bases). The germline V and J ends were trimmed by 0 bases and 4 bases, with 10 bases remaining between them. Germline V gene data show CDR1 as SEHNR and CDR2 as FQNEAQ (reference sequence). The CDR3 has 16 amino acids. CDR3 DNA sequence: TGTGCCAGCAGCTTAGCGCTCGGGGGATATAATTCACCCCTCCACTTT. Residues: CASSLALGGYNSPLHF.

This clonotype was seen only once. The rearrangement links TRBV6-6 to TRBJ2-1; D is uncertain. There are 12 residues in the CDR3. In germline, CDR1 is MNHNY, CDR2 SVGAGI (reference sequence). V was clipped by 0 bases and J by 9 bases, with 6 bases between them. The CDR3 loop reads CASSYSVGEQFF. The CDR3 DNA reads as TGTGCCAGCAGTTACTCAGTGGGTGAGCAGTTCTTC.

This clonotype was recorded many times. The CDR3 DNA reads TGTGCCAGCAGCTTAGCGGGATCCGGGGGCGCCACTGAAGCTTTCTTT. Encoded protein: CASSLAGSGGATEAFF. The chain has TRBV7-6 and TRBJ1-1; a possible D gene is TRBD1 (6 bases). Germline-derived CDR1 and CDR2 are SGHVS and FNYEAQ. V shed 0 bases and J shed 4 bases, with 15 bases lying between them. The CDR3 extends over 16 amino acids. Combining the CDR3 with reference TRBV7-6 and TRBJ1-1 gives the whole variable domain GAGVSQSPRYKVTKRGQDVALRCDPISGHVSLYWYRQALGQGPEFLTYFNYEAQQDKSGLPNDRFSAERPEGSISTLTIQRTEQRDSAMYRCASSLAGSGGATEAFFGQGTRLTVV.

V usage is TRBV27 and J usage is TRBJ1-1; unclear D gene. CDR1 MNHEY and CDR2 SMNVEV come from the germline V gene (reference sequence). The CDR3 loop spans 13 amino acids. V was cut by 5 bases and J by 5 bases, with 12 bases left in between. CDR3 residues: CASSIGGRTEAFF. Written as DNA, the CDR3 is TGTGCCAGCAGTATAGGAGGGCGGACTGAAGCTTTCTTT.

This clonotype was observed a few times. This chain links TRBV6-5 with TRBJ2-1; D uncertain. CDR1 and CDR2 from the germline V gene are MNHEY and SVGAGI. Trimming pared 9 bases from V and 15 bases from J, leaving 15 bases between. This CDR3 is 10 amino acids long. The CDR3: CASWAERLFF. CDR3 nucleotides: TGTGCCAGTTGGGCGGAACGTTTGTTCTTC.

The chain recombines TRBV7-6 with TRBJ2-7; 8 positions match TRBD1. Germline CDR1 is SGHVS and CDR2 is FNYEAQ. The CDR3 is 15 residues long. Germline trimming cut 1 base from V and 4 bases from J; bases unmatched to any gene: 6. For the CDR3, the DNA is TGTGCCAGCAGCTTAGTGGACAGGGAAAATTACGAGCAGTACGTC. It yields the protein CASSLVDRENYEQYV.

This rearrangement joins TRBV12-3 or TRBV12-4 to TRBJ2-2; TRBD1 matches 11 bases. The CDR3 length is 16 residues. Unmatched junction bases numbered 11, after V lost 7 bases and J lost 7 bases. CDR3 residues: CASTSPGQGAVGELFF. DNA for the CDR3: TGTGCCAGCACCTCCCCAGGACAGGGGGCTGTCGGGGAGCTGTTTTTT.

The chain links TRBV6-2 or TRBV6-3 to TRBJ2-3, with 7 bases matching TRBD2. This CDR3 is 15 amino acids long. With V trimmed by 2 bases and J by 2 bases, 4 bases remained unmatched. CDR1 MNHEY and CDR2 SVGEGT come from the germline V gene. This CDR3 is CASSYLRGVTDTQYF. The CDR3 DNA reads TGTGCCAGCAGTTACCTACGGGGGGTCACAGATACGCAGTATTTT.

The chain joins TRBV2 to TRBJ2-2; possibly TRBD1 for D (5 bases). The CDR3 contains 14 residues. The germline gives CDR1 SNHLY, CDR2 FYNNEI. Trimming removed 6 bases at V and 4 bases at J, with 12 bases between. The CDR3 spells CASRIDSATGELFF. The CDR3 nucleotides are TGTGCCAGCAGGATTGACAGCGCCACCGGGGAGCTGTTTTTT.

V and J are TRBV20-1 and TRBJ2-3; D not resolved. Germline V gives CDR1 DFQATT, CDR2 SNEGSKA (reference sequence). V was pared by 6 bases and J by 5 bases, with 6 bases between. The CDR3 is 10 amino acids. CDR3 nucleotides: TGCAGTGCCCAAGGAGATACGCAGTATTTT. Its protein is CSAQGDTQYF.

The chain carries TRBV27 and TRBJ2-1, with 7 bases aligning to TRBD1. There are 14 residues in the CDR3. Per the germline V gene, CDR1 is MNHEY and CDR2 is SMNVEV (reference sequence). V was pared by 6 bases and J by 2 bases, with 4 bases of the junction left unmatched. For the CDR3, the DNA is TGTGCCAGCAGCGGGACAGTTGCCTACAATGAGCAGTTCTTC. Its protein product is CASSGTVAYNEQFF.

Worth noting for this clonotype: A much larger clone sits a single nucleotide away, making a read error possible. The V call is TRBV7-6, the J call TRBJ2-3; 7 bases fit TRBD2. The V gene's germline CDR1 is SGHVS and CDR2 FNYEAQ. The CDR3 totals 14 residues. CDR3 in DNA: TGTACCAGCAGCTTACCGGGGGGACCCGATACGCAGTATTTT. It translates to CTSSLPGGPDTQYF.

Turning to this clonotype: One end of the junction does not line up with germline, which may come from a read error. The V and J genes are TRBV4-1 and TRBJ2-2, with 7 bases fitting TRBD2. The CDR3 loop spans 17 amino acids. Germline V CDR1 and CDR2: MGHRA, YSYEKL. The CDR3 is CASSQGALAENTGELFF. For the CDR3, the DNA is TGTGCCAGCAGCCAAGGGGCGCTAGCGGAGAACACCGGGGAGCTGTTTTTT.